This is a list of T cell receptor beta chains from one sample in a study of T-cell reconstitution after alpha-beta-depleted transplantation in children. MiXCR was run by TCRdb on the PCR reads, yielding one entry per CDR3 protein. This repertoire shows around 700,000 distinct CDR3 sequences, 13% found once; its top ten account for 0.75% to 0.85%. Here the sequenced sample was PBMCs, taken before TCRalphabeta/CD19-depleted stem cell transplant. These receptors were collected from a girl aged 2 to 10 with congenital amegakaryocytic thrombocytopenia, due to receive a stem cell transplant. CDR3s include the opening cysteine and the closing phenylalanine or tryptophan. The D gene is left open where the match is weak. Expanded clones are given a class, and other clones once, few, many or no size at all.

D gene	clone size	V gene	CDR3 length	J gene	CDR3 DNA	CDR3 protein
-	-	TRBV7-3	13	TRBJ1-1	TGTGCCAGCAGCCTCGGACCCACCTGGGGAGCTTTCTTT	CASSLGPTWGAFF
TRBD1	many	TRBV6-1	15	TRBJ1-5	TGTGCCAGCACACGAGGGACAGTTAGCAATCAGCCCCAGCATTTT	CASTRGTVSNQPQHF
TRBD2	-	TRBV4-1	17	TRBJ2-7	TGCGCCAGCAGCCAAGATGTGGGGCGGGAGGGCCGCTACGAGCAGTACTTC	CASSQDVGREGRYEQYF
TRBD1	many	TRBV20-1	13	TRBJ1-2	TGCAGTGCCTGGGACAGGGCAGTGGGTGGCTACACCTTC	CSAWDRAVGGYTF
-	-	TRBV4-1	20	TRBJ2-6	TGCGCCAGCAGCCAAGGGAAATTAGGGACTGAGAGCTCTGGGGCCAACGTCCTGACTTTC	CASSQGKLGTESSGANVLTF
TRBD1	-	TRBV3-1	17	TRBJ2-3	TGTGCCAGCAGCCAAGATCCTGACAGGGGAATCGCAGATACGCAGTATTTT	CASSQDPDRGIADTQYF
TRBD1	-	TRBV29-1	13	TRBJ2-7	TGCAGCGTTGAGGGGACAGGGGTAGGCGAGCAGTACTTC	CSVEGTGVGEQYF
TRBD1	-	TRBV20-1	16	TRBJ2-1	TGCAGTGCTTATAACCCGGGACAGGGGGACTACAATGAGCAGTTCTTC	CSAYNPGQGDYNEQFF
-	-	TRBV15	15	TRBJ2-4	TGTGCCACCAGCAGAGACCCGGGGACGGAAAACATTCAGTACTTC	CATSRDPGTENIQYF
TRBD1	few	TRBV10-3	16	TRBJ1-2	TGTGCCATCAGTGAGTCCGTACAGGGGTTGGCTCACGGCTACACCTTC	CAISESVQGLAHGYTF
-	-	TRBV6-6	13	TRBJ1-3	TGTGCCACAAAAAGACCCTCTGGAAACACCATATATTTT	CATKRPSGNTIYF
TRBD2	many	TRBV5-6	16	TRBJ2-1	TGTGCCAGCAGCCAGATGACTGTAGTTACTAGCGGGCCGCAGTTCTTC	CASSQMTVVTSGPQFF
TRBD1	-	TRBV12-3/TRBV12-4	13	TRBJ1-4	TGTGCCAGCGGTGGACAGGCTAATGAAAAACTGTTTTTT	CASGGQANEKLFF
TRBD1	-	TRBV9	14	TRBJ2-7	TGTGCCAGCAGCGTAGTCCCAACAGGGGTCGAGCAGTACTTC	CASSVVPTGVEQYF
TRBD1	few	TRBV7-9	15	TRBJ1-4	TGTGCCAGCAGCCGAGGGACAGGGGGTGGTGTAAAACTGTTTTTT	CASSRGTGGGVKLFF
TRBD1	few	TRBV9	16	TRBJ2-5	TGTGCCAGCAGCGTAGAAGGACAGGGGGTTCGGGAGACCCAGTACTTC	CASSVEGQGVRETQYF
TRBD2	many	TRBV20-1	17	TRBJ2-7	TGCAGTGCTAGCCCCGGGACTAGCGGGAGATCACGCCTCGAGCAGTACTTC	CSASPGTSGRSRLEQYF
TRBD2	many	TRBV28	17	TRBJ2-2	TGTGCCAGCAGTGCGACTAGCGGGAGATCCGGCACCGGGGAGCTGTTTTTT	CASSATSGRSGTGELFF
TRBD1	many	TRBV11-2	15	TRBJ2-1	TGTGCCAGCAGCCAAGGACAGGGGCAATACAATGAGCAGTTCTTC	CASSQGQGQYNEQFF
-	many	TRBV5-1	12	TRBJ2-3	TGCGCCAGCAGGATAGACACAGATACGCAGTATTTT	CASRIDTDTQYF
TRBD1	few	TRBV5-1	18	TRBJ2-7	TGCGCCAGCAGCGGATCCGGGACAGGGTCCCGAAAATCCTACGAGCAGTACTTC	CASSGSGTGSRKSYEQYF
TRBD2	-	TRBV12-3/TRBV12-4	17	TRBJ2-2	TGTGCCAGCAGTTCCCAATTGGGGGGGAATAACCCCGGGGAGCTGTTTTTT	CASSSQLGGNNPGELFF
-	many	TRBV5-1	16	TRBJ1-3	TGCGCCAGCAGCCTCAGGGGCGGTTCCTCTGGAAACACCATATATTTT	CASSLRGGSSGNTIYF
-	-	TRBV29-1	11	TRBJ1-2	TGCAGCGTTGAAGAAGACTATGGCTACACCTTC	CSVEEDYGYTF
TRBD2	many	TRBV5-1	15	TRBJ2-5	TGCGCCAGCAGCTCCGGGACTAGCGGTCAAGAGACCCAGTACTTC	CASSSGTSGQETQYF
-	few	TRBV11-1	13	TRBJ2-5	TGTGCCAGCAGCTTAGCCCCCGAGGAGACCCAGTACTTC	CASSLAPEETQYF
-	many	TRBV11-2	12	TRBJ2-1	TGTGCCAGCAGCTTAGTATTCTATGAGCAGTTCTTC	CASSLVFYEQFF
TRBD2	many	TRBV3-1	15	TRBJ2-1	TGTGCCAGCAGCCAACTCGAACTAGCGGGAGGTGAGCAGTTCTTC	CASSQLELAGGEQFF
TRBD2	-	TRBV7-2	17	TRBJ2-7	TGTGCCAGCAGCTCCTCGTCGGGACTAGCGGGACCCTCCGAGCAGTACTTC	CASSSSSGLAGPSEQYF
TRBD2	-	TRBV4-1	14	TRBJ2-1	TGCGCCAGCAGCCTTAGCTTTAGCGGGAGGGCCTGGTTCTTC	CASSLSFSGRAWFF
-	many	TRBV20-1	13	TRBJ1-6	TGCAGTGCCCACCAGGGAAGTAATTCACCCCTCCACTTT	CSAHQGSNSPLHF
TRBD1	many	TRBV5-1	15	TRBJ1-6	TGCGCCAGCACGACCGGACAGGGGACAAATTCACCCCTCCACTTT	CASTTGQGTNSPLHF
-	few	TRBV2	14	TRBJ2-5	TGTGCCAGCTTGGAGACTAGTATAACGGAGACCCAGTACTTC	CASLETSITETQYF